Shown below are 24 T cell receptor beta chains from a single sample sequenced in a study of human T cells and chemical hapten exposure. TCRdb re-called the RACE reads through MiXCR, storing one row per CDR3 protein. The table has tens of thousands of distinct CDR3 sequences, 10% seen once. The time point is: patch test 1, 2 weeks after DPC sensitization. Indicated treatment: therapeutic diphenylcyclopropenone sensitization with weekly scalp DPC. The input for sequencing was whole blood, taken in connection with sensitization to the hapten diphenylcyclopropenone (DPC). The receptor set was obtained from a man in his forties or fifties with alopecia areata. Some clones in this sample may be carry-over from other donors' samples.

This clonotype was seen at least ten times. The chain's CDR3 is CASSRFTADEKLFF. Here the CDR3 DNA reads TGTGCCAGTAGTAGATTTACAGCGGATGAAAAACTGTTTTTT. V gene TRBV19 combines with J gene TRBJ1-4; unclear D gene. The CDR3 totals 14 residues. V lost 4 bases to trimming and J lost 6 bases, with 12 bases between them. CDR1 LNHDA and CDR2 SQIVND come from the germline V gene (reference sequence).

The rearrangement links TRBV12-3 or TRBV12-4 to TRBJ2-1; 10 bases agree with TRBD1. This CDR3 has 18 residues. J lost 4 bases, V lost 2 bases, and 11 bases had no gene match. This CDR3 is CASSLIIRGTGDYNEQFF. The DNA of the CDR3 is TGTGCCAGCAGTTTAATAATTCGTGGGACAGGGGATTACAATGAGCAGTTCTTC.

This clonotype was picked up many times. In nucleotides, the CDR3 is TGTGCCAGCAGCCCGCGGACAGGGATTAATTCACCCCTCCACTTT. It yields the protein CASSPRTGINSPLHF. The chain carries TRBV11-2 and TRBJ1-6, with 8 bases identical to TRBD1. The CDR3 runs 15 residues. Germline CDR1 and CDR2: SGHAT and FQNNGV. J gave up 6 bases and V 5 bases, and 6 bases lay outside the gene matches.

The V gene is TRBV6-6, the J gene TRBJ2-3; weak D call: TRBD2 (5 bases). Per the germline V gene, CDR1 is MNHNY and CDR2 is SVGAGI (reference sequence). The germline V and J ends were trimmed by 0 bases and 5 bases, with 9 bases remaining between them. The CDR3 runs 14 residues. The CDR3 DNA sequence: TGTGCCAGCAGTTACTCGAGCGGTTTAGATACGCAGTATTTT. It encodes CASSYSSGLDTQYF.

This chain connects TRBV2 to TRBJ2-3, with D perhaps matching TRBD1 (6 bases). The CDR3 is 14 amino acids. Deletions cut 6 bases from V and 2 bases from J, with 12 bases between. Germline V lookup: CDR1 SNHLY, CDR2 FYNNEI. CDR3 residues: CASSRDIFTDTQYF. The DNA of the CDR3 is TGTGCCAGCAGCCGGGACATTTTCACAGATACGCAGTATTTT. Full variable domain (remainder filled in from reference TRBV2 and TRBJ2-3): EPEVTQTPSHQVTQMGQEVILRCVPISNHLYFYWYRQILGQKVEFLVSFYNNEISEKSEIFDDQFSVERPDGSNFTLKIRSTKLEDSAMYFCASSRDIFTDTQYFGPGTRLTVL.

Ten or more counts support this clonotype. The chain employs TRBV27 and TRBJ1-6; D not resolved. Looked up from germline, CDR1 is MNHEY and CDR2 is SMNVEV (reference sequence). Trimming shortened V by 0 bases and J by 1 base, and 4 bases separated the two germline ends. The CDR3 has 15 residues. The CDR3 sequence: CASSLSGSYNSPLHF. The CDR3 nucleotides are TGTGCCAGCAGTTTATCGGGGTCCTATAATTCACCCCTCCACTTT.

This clonotype was recorded at least ten times. The chain carries TRBV5-5 and TRBJ1-5; 7 nucleotides align to TRBD1. CDR1 and CDR2 (germline): SGHKS, YYEKEE (reference sequence). J lost 3 bases, V lost 4 bases, and 10 bases had no gene match. The length of the CDR3 is 16 residues. CDR3 DNA: TGTGCCAGCAGCCAAAATCCGGGACAGTTCAATCAGCCCCAGCATTTT. It specifies CASSQNPGQFNQPQHF.

The chain carries TRBV30 and TRBJ2-7; 7 bases fit TRBD2. The V segment lost 8 bases and the J segment 6 bases; nucleotides outside the gene matches: 16. Germline V CDR1 and CDR2: GTSNPN, SVGIG (reference sequence). The CDR3 covers 14 residues. CDR3 sequence: CAGTPGTIMGEQYF. DNA of the CDR3: TGTGCCGGGACCCCCGGGACTATAATGGGCGAGCAGTACTTC.

The V and J genes are TRBV6-1 and TRBJ1-4; unclear D gene. Trimming stripped 1 base from V and 8 bases from J, with 8 bases between. The CDR3 has 13 residues. Per the germline V gene, CDR1 is MNHNS and CDR2 is SASEGT. CDR3 amino acids: CASSEGGREKLFF. The CDR3 DNA reads as TGTGCCAGCAGTGAAGGTGGAAGGGAAAAACTGTTTTTT.

CDR3 nucleotides: TGTGCCAGCAGCCAAGTCCGCGATTCACCCCTCCACTTT. It specifies CASSQVRDSPLHF. The chain uses TRBV14 and TRBJ1-6; no firm D call. The CDR3 contains 13 residues. Germline CDR1 reads SGHDN; CDR2 reads FVKESK. V was cut by 1 base and J by 8 bases, with 6 bases left in between.

This clonotype was observed many times. The CDR3 reads CASSLGQGGSGNEQFF. The CDR3 nucleotides are TGCGCCAGCAGCTTGGGTCAAGGAGGGTCGGGGAATGAGCAGTTCTTC. J is TRBJ2-1 and V is TRBV5-1; possibly TRBD2 for D (6 bases). This CDR3 contains 16 residues. Looked up from germline, CDR1 is SGHRS and CDR2 is YFSETQ. V lost 0 bases and J lost 7, with 17 bases in between.

This clonotype was detected many times. The rearrangement links TRBV24-1 to TRBJ1-2; no clear D gene. Germline V gene sequence: CDR1 KGHDR, CDR2 SFDVKD. With 4 bases removed from V and 3 bases from J, the gap between germline ends came to 8 bases. This CDR3 contains 13 residues. The CDR3 coding sequence is TGTGCCACCAGTGAAAACAGTTACTATGGCTACACCTTC. Residues: CATSENSYYGYTF.

Only a few counts were recorded for this clonotype. The chain joins TRBV2 to TRBJ2-5; D possibly uses TRBD1 or TRBD2 (5 bases each). This CDR3 spans 14 amino acids. Germline loops: CDR1 SNHLY, CDR2 FYNNEI. Trimming took off 4 bases at V and 5 bases at J, with 14 bases between the two ends. The CDR3 DNA sequence: TGTGCCAGCAGTGGGGGGACCCCCCCGGAGACCCAGTACTTC. Protein: CASSGGTPPETQYF. Full variable domain (remainder filled in from reference TRBV2 and TRBJ2-5): EPEVTQTPSHQVTQMGQEVILRCVPISNHLYFYWYRQILGQKVEFLVSFYNNEISEKSEIFDDQFSVERPDGSNFTLKIRSTKLEDSAMYFCASSGGTPPETQYFGPGTRLLVL.

The CDR3 bases are TGTGCCAGCAGGGAGGTGGGGGGCATCCGACGCGAGCAGTACTTC. Amino acid sequence: CASREVGGIRREQYF. This sequence joins TRBV6-5 and TRBJ2-7, with D perhaps TRBD1 or TRBD2 (6 bases each). Per the germline V gene, CDR1 is MNHEY and CDR2 is SVGAGI. Trimming shortened V by 6 bases and J by 6 bases, and 21 bases separated the two germline ends. The CDR3 is 15 residues long.

V is TRBV6-6 and J is TRBJ2-3, with D possibly being TRBD1 (7 bases). V lost 8 bases and J 7 bases, leaving 22 bases between the germline ends. The CDR3 extends over 15 amino acids. Looked up from germline, CDR1 is MNHNY and CDR2 is SVGAGI (reference sequence). CDR3 in amino acids: CASLRGTSGDNTQYF. The CDR3 DNA sequence: TGTGCCAGCCTCAGGGGGACTTCCGGGGATAATACGCAGTATTTT.

The table lists this clonotype with a few counts. J is TRBJ2-7 and V is TRBV4-1; no firm D call. V was shortened by 0 bases and J by 4 bases, with 13 bases between the two germline ends. Germline loops: CDR1 MGHRA, CDR2 YSYEKL. The CDR3 spans 15 residues. CDR3 in DNA: TGCGCCAGCAGCCAAGATTACAAGCAACCATACGAGCAGTACGTC. This gives the protein CASSQDYKQPYEQYV.

This clonotype showed up just a few times. The chain has TRBV7-9 and TRBJ2-4; 10 positions agree with TRBD1. V was pared by 2 bases and J by 2 bases, with 6 bases of the junction left unmatched. Germline CDR1 and CDR2: SEHNR and FQNEAQ (reference sequence). The CDR3 extends over 17 amino acids. The CDR3 here is CASSLSGQGLTKNIQYF. CDR3 nucleotide sequence: TGTGCCAGCAGCTTATCGGGACAGGGGTTGACCAAAAACATTCAGTACTTC.

This clonotype occurred many times. This sequence joins TRBV3-1 and TRBJ1-1, with D hard to call. V was shortened by 1 base and J by 2 bases, with 11 bases between the two germline ends. CDR3 length: 15 amino acids. CDR1 and CDR2 (germline): LGHDT, YNNKEL (reference sequence). For the CDR3, the DNA is TGTGCCAGCAGCCAAGGAGGCAGCCGAAACACTGAAGCTTTCTTT. It yields the protein CASSQGGSRNTEAFF.

This clonotype has only a few counts. The V gene is TRBV20-1, the J gene TRBJ2-1, with D possibly called TRBD1 or TRBD2 (6 bases each). The CDR3 sequence is 13 residues long. Germline CDR1 DFQATT, CDR2 SNEGSKA (reference sequence). The germline V and J ends were trimmed by 2 bases and 3 bases, with 8 bases remaining between them. DNA for the CDR3: TGCAGTGCTAGAAGGGGGGACTACAATGAGCAGTTCTTC. This sequence encodes CSARRGDYNEQFF.

The CDR3 loop reads CASSADLGRSGNTIYF. The CDR3 region has the DNA TGTGCCAGCAGCGCTGACTTGGGGCGGTCTGGAAACACCATATATTTT. The chain joins TRBV7-2 to TRBJ1-3, with D tentatively TRBD1 (5 bases). This CDR3 region has 16 residues. From germline, CDR1 is SGHTA and CDR2 FQGNSA. V shed 5 bases and J shed 1 base, with 15 bases lying between them.

CDR3 nucleotide sequence: TGTGCCAGCAGTTCCTTACGGGAGGGCCGTTTGAATACGCAGTATTTT. Translating gives CASSSLREGRLNTQYF. This rearrangement joins TRBV27 to TRBJ2-3, with TRBD2 identical over 8 bases. V was pared by 4 bases and J by 7 bases, with 13 bases of the junction left unmatched. CDR1 MNHEY and CDR2 SMNVEV come from the germline V gene (reference sequence). There are 16 residues in the CDR3.

This clonotype appeared a few times. The CDR3 protein is CASSETKGAANEKLFF. The DNA for the CDR3 is TGTGCCAGCAGTGAAACGAAGGGTGCGGCTAATGAAAAACTGTTTTTT. This chain uses TRBV6-1 with TRBJ1-4, with unresolved D. V dropped 2 bases and J dropped 3 bases, with 13 bases sitting between them. CDR3 length: 16 residues. The germline V gene encodes CDR1 MNHNS and CDR2 SASEGT.

There are a few counts of this clonotype. The chain combines TRBV20-1 with TRBJ1-6; tentatively, D is TRBD1 (5 bases). The CDR3 sequence is 16 residues long. Trimming stripped 1 base from V and 4 bases from J, with 14 bases between. Germline V lookup: CDR1 DFQATT, CDR2 SNEGSKA (reference sequence). The CDR3 reads CSARGGRGLYNSPLHF. CDR3 nucleotides: TGCAGTGCTAGAGGGGGAAGGGGTCTTTATAATTCACCCCTCCACTTT.

This clonotype was seen more than once but under ten times. CDR3 region: CASSYYRTNFIEQYV. The CDR3 DNA reads TGTGCCAGCAGTTACTACCGTACCAATTTCATCGAGCAGTACGTC. V usage is TRBV6-8 and J usage is TRBJ2-7; D ambiguous. Germline V gives CDR1 MNHGY, CDR2 SAAAGT. The ends were cut back, 1 base at V and 6 bases at J, with 16 bases in the middle. The CDR3 loop spans 15 amino acids.